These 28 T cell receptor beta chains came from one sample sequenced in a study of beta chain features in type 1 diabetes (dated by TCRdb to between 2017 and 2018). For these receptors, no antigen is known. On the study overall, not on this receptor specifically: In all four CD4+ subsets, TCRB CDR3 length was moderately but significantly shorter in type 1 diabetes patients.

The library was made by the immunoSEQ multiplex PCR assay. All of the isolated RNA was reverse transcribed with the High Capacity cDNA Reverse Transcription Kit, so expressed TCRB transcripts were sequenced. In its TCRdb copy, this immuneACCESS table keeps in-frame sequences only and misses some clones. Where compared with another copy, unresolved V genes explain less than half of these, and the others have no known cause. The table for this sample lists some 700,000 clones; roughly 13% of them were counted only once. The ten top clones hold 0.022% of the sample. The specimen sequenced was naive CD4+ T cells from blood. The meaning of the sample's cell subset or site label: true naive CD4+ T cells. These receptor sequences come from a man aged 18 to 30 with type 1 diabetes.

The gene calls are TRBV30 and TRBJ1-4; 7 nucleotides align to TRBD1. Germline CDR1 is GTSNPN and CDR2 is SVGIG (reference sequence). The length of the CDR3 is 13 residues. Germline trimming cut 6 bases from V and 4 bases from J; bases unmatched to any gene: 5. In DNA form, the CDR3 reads TGTGCCTGCGCGGGACAGTTTAATGAAAAACTGTTTTTT. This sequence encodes CACAGQFNEKLFF.

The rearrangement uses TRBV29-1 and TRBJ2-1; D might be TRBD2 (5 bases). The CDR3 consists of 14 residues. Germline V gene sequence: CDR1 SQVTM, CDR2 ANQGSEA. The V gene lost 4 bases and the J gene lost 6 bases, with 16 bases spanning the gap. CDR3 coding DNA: TGCAGCGTTGTGGCCGGACCGGGGATCAATGAGCAGTTCTTC. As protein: CSVVAGPGINEQFF.

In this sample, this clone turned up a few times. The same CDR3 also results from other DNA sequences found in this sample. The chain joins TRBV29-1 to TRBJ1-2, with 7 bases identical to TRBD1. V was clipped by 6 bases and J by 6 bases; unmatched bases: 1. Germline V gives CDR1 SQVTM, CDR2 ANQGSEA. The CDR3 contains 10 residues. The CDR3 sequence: CSVGQDGYTF. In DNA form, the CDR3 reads TGCAGCGTCGGACAGGATGGCTACACCTTC.

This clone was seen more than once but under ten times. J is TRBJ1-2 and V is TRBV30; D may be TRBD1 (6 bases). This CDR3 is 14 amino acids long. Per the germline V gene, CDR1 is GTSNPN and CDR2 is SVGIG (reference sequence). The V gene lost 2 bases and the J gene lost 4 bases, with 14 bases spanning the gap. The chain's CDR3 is CAWSFKTGFYGYTF. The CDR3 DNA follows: TGTGCCTGGAGTTTTAAGACAGGCTTCTATGGCTACACCTTC.

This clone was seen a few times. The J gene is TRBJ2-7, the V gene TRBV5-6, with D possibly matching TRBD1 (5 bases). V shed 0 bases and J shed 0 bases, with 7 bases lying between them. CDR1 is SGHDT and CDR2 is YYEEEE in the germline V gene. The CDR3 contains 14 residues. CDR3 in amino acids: CASSLDRNSYEQYF. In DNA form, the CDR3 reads TGTGCCAGCAGCTTGGACAGGAACTCCTACGAGCAGTACTTC.

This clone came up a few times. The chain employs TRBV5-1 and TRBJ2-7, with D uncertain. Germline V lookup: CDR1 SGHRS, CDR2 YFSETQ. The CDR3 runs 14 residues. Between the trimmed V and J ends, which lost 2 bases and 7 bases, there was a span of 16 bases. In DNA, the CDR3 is TGCGCCAGCAGCTTCAACAGATATTACGGGGAGCAGTACTTC. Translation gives CASSFNRYYGEQYF.

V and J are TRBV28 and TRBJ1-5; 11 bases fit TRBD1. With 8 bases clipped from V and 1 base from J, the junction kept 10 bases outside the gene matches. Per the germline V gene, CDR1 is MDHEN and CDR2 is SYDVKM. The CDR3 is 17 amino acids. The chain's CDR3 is CASAFRTGGRSNQPQHF. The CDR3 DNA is TGTGCCAGCGCATTCCGGACAGGGGGCCGGAGCAATCAGCCCCAGCATTTT.

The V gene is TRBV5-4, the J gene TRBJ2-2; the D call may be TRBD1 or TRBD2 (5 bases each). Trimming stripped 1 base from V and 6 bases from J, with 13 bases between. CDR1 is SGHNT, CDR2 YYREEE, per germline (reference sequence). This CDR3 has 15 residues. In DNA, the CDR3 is TGTGCCAGCAGCTTGCGGCAGGGAGTTCCCGGGGAGCTGTTTTTT. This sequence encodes CASSLRQGVPGELFF.

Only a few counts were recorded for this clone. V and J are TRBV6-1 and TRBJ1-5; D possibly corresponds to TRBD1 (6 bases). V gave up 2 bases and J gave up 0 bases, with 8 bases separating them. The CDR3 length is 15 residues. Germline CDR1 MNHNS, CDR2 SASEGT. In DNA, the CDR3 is TGTGCCAGCAGTGAAAGGGGGTATAGCAATCAGCCCCAGCATTTT. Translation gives CASSERGYSNQPQHF.

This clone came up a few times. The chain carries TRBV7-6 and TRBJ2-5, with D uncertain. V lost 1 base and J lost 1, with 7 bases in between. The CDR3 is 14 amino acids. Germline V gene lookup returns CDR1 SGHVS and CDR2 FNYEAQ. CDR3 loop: CASSLGGLQETQYF. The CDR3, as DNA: TGTGCCAGCAGCTTAGGCGGCCTCCAAGAGACCCAGTACTTC.

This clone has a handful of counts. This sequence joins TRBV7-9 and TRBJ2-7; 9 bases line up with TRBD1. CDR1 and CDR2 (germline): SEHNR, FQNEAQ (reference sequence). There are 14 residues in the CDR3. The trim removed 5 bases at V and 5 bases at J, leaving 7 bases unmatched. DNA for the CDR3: TGTGCCAGCAGCCCGGGACAGGGCCACGACGAGCAGTACTTC. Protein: CASSPGQGHDEQYF.

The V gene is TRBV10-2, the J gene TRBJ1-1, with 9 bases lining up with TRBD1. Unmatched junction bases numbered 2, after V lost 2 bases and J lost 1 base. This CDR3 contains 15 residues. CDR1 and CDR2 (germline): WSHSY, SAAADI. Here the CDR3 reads CASSETTGGNTEAFF. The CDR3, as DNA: TGCGCCAGCAGTGAGACGACAGGGGGGAACACTGAAGCTTTCTTT.

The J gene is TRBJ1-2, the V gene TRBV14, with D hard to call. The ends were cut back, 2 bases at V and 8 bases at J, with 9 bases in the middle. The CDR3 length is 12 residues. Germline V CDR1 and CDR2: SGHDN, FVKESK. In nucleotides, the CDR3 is TGTGCCAGCAGCCAAAGGTTCGAAGGCTACACCTTC. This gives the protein CASSQRFEGYTF.

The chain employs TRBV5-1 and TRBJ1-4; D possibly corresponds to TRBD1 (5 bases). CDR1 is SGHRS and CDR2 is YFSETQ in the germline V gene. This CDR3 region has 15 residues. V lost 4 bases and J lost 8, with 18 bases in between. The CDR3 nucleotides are TGCGCCAGCAGCATTTCGGGGCAGTCGTCCGAAAAACTGTTTTTT. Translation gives CASSISGQSSEKLFF.

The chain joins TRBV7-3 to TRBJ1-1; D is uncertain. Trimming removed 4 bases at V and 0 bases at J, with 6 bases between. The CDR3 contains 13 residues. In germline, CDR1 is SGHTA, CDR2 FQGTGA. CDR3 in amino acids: CASSYQLNTEAFF. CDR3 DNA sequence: TGTGCCAGCAGCTATCAACTGAACACTGAAGCTTTCTTT.

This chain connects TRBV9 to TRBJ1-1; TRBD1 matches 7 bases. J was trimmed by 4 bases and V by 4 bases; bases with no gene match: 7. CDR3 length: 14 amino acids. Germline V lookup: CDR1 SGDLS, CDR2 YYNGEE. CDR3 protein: CASSRRQGGTEAFF. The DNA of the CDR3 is TGTGCCAGCAGCCGTAGACAGGGCGGCACTGAAGCTTTCTTT.

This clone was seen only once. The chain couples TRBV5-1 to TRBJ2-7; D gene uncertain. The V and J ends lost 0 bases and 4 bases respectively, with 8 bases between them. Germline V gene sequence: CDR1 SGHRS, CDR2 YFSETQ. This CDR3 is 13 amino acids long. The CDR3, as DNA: TGCGCCAGCAGCTTGGGAGGAAATTACGAGCAGTACTTC. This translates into CASSLGGNYEQYF.

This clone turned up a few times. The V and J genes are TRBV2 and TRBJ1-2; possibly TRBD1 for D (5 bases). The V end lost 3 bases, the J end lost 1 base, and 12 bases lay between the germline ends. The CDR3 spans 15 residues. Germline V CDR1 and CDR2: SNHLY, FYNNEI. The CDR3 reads CASSEGTALNYGYTF. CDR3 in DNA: TGTGCCAGCAGTGAGGGGACCGCACTTAACTATGGCTACACCTTC.

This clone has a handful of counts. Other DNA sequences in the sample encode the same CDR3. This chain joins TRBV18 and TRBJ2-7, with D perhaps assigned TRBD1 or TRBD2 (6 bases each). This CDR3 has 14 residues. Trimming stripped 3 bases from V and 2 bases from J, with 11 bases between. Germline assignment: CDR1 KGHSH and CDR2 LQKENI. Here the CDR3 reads CASSPLGGTYEQYF. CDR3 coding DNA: TGTGCCAGCTCACCTTTAGGGGGGACCTACGAGCAGTACTTC.

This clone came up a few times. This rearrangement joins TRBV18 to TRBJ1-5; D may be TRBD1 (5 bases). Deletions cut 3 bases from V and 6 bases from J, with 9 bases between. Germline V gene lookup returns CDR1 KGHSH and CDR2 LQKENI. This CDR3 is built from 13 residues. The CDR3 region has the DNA TGTGCCAGCTCACCGGGGGGTAGTCAGCCCCAGCATTTT. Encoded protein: CASSPGGSQPQHF.

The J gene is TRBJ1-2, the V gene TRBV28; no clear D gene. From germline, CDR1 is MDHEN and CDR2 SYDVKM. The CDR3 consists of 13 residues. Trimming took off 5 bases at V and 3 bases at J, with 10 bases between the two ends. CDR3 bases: TGTGCCAGCAGTCCCACCCTTGACTATGGCTACACCTTC. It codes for CASSPTLDYGYTF.

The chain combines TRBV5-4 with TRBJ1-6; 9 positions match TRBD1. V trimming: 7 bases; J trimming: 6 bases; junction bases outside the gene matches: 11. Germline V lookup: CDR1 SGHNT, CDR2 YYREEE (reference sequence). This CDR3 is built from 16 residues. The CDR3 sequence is CASAPRTGVGNSPLHF. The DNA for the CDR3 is TGTGCCAGCGCCCCTCGGACAGGGGTGGGTAATTCACCCCTCCACTTT.

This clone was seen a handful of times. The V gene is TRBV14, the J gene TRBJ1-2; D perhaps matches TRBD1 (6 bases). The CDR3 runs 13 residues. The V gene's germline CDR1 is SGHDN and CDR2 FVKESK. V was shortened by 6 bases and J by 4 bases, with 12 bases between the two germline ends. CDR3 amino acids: CASSRQDIYGYTF. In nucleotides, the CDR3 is TGTGCCAGCAGTCGACAGGACATCTATGGCTACACCTTC.

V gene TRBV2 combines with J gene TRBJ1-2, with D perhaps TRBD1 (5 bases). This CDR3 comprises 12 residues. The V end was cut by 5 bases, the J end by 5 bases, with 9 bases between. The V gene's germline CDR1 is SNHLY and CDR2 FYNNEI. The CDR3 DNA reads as TGTGCCAGCAGTTTGACAGTGTATGGCTACACCTTC. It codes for CASSLTVYGYTF. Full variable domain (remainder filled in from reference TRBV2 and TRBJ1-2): EPEVTQTPSHQVTQMGQEVILRCVPISNHLYFYWYRQILGQKVEFLVSFYNNEISEKSEIFDDQFSVERPDGSNFTLKIRSTKLEDSAMYFCASSLTVYGYTFGSGTRLTVV.

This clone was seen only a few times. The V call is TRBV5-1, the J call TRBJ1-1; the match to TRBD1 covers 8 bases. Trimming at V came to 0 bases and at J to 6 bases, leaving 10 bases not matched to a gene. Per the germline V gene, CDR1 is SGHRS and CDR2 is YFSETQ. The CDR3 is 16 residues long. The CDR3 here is CASSLGDTGGVAEAFF. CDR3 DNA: TGCGCCAGCAGCTTGGGAGATACAGGGGGAGTAGCTGAAGCTTTCTTT. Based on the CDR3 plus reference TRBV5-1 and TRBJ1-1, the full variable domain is KAGVTQTPRYLIKTRGQQVTLSCSPISGHRSVSWYQQTPGQGLQFLFEYFSETQRNKGNFPGRFSGRQFSNSRSEMNVSTLELGDSALYLCASSLGDTGGVAEAFFGQGTRLTVV.

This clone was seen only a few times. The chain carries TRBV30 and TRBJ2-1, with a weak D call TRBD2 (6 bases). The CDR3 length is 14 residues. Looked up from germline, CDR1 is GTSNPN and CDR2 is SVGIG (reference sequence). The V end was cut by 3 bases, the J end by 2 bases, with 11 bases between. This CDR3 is CAWRYAGPYNEQFF. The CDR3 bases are TGTGCCTGGAGGTATGCGGGACCCTACAATGAGCAGTTCTTC.

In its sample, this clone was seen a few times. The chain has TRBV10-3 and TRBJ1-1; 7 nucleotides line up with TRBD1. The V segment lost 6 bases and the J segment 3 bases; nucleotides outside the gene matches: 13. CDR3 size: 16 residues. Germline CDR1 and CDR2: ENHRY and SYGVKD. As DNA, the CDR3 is TGTGCCATCAGCGGGACAGACGGTGCGTTCGACACTGAAGCTTTCTTT. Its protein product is CAISGTDGAFDTEAFF.

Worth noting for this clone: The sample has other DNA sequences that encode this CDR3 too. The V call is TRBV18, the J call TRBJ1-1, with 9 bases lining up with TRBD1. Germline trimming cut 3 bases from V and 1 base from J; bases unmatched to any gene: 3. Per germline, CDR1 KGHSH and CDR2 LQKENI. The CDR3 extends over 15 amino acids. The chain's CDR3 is CASSPRTGANTEAFF. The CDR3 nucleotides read TGTGCCAGCTCACCCCGGACAGGGGCGAACACTGAAGCTTTCTTT.